This T cell receptor beta chain stems from a study of CD4 T cells in relation to SARS-CoV-2 and coronaviruses (dated by TCRdb to about 2021). With regard to the full study: In the ViraFEST assay, PBMCs were cultured with antigen for about 11 days, after which TCR beta CDR3s were sequenced to identify clonal expansions specific to the antigen. The study assessed, at the TCR clonotype level, memory CD4+ T cell crossreactivity between SARS-CoV-2 and common cold coronavirus spike proteins. Expansion assays from other donors in the study were sequenced with a different, Illumina-based TCR-beta assay. Shared crossreactive spike epitopes were mapped to their HLA restriction using patient-derived lymphoblastoid cell lines. An HIV-1 Nef peptide pool or a culture without peptide was used as the negative reference condition. Samples from a few pre-COVID donors and the naive versus memory experiments were sequenced with the Adaptive Biotechnologies TCR-sequencing kit; other data were Illumina-based. The paper as a whole reports these results and caveats: Because the crossreactivity analysis focused on spike protein, crossreactivity against other viral proteins was not assessed. Pre-pandemic and post-infection samples were not both contributed by any donor, so tracing of the source of pre-existing responses was limited. Crossreactive clones showed significantly weaker SARS-CoV-2-driven expansion than monoreactive clones, consistent with antigenic imprinting. Small numbers of patients and of tested TCRs limited the study. About 65% of donors had memory CD4+ clonotypes that crossrecognized SARS-CoV-2 and at least one common cold coronavirus spike.

Libraries came from the immunoSEQ multiplex PCR assay. In the source study's methods: During preprocessing, nonproductive sequences were removed, as were CDR3s that did not start with C, did not end with F or W, or were shorter than 7 amino acids. Antigen-specific clonotypes were called with the MANAFEST web app on the basis of expansion relative to the reference and to other culture wells. To be counted as positive, a clone had to show significant expansion compared with the reference culture, at an FDR below 0.05, in 2 of 3 replicate wells. To be called positive, a clone also had to show significant expansion compared with every other tandem well and an odds ratio greater than 5. CDR3 homology was measured as pairwise Levenshtein distance, computed with the stringdist R package after trimming three terminal residues from each end. TCRdb carries this immuneACCESS record with in-frame sequences only. Its versions omit some clonotypes, under half of them owing to an unresolved V gene in the studies checked, with the rest unexplained. From that table come the V and J calls and clone size; the DNA was used to work out D and trimming. Recorded for this sample are 20,000 to 25,000 clones; about 80% of them occurred a single time. Together, the top ten hold about a sixth of the sample.

The CDR3 sequence holds 12 residues, the cysteine and phenylalanine included. The DNA shown is the 36-base CDR3, in frame from base 1. V is reduced by 2 bases and J by 9 bases, leaving a spacing of 11 bases between them. CDR1 and CDR2, looked up from the germline V gene (reference sequence), are GTSNPN and SVGIG. About this clone itself: No cognate antigen has been identified for it. Base qualities are not provided; no much larger clone lies one nucleotide away.

CD4+ T cells from unexposed donors were collected before the COVID-19 pandemic (2011-2018). The EasySep CD4+ T cell isolation kit was used to isolate CD4+ T cells once the cultures had run for roughly 10 days. As cell numbers permitted, CD4+ T cells from unexposed donors were tested for reactivity to SARS-CoV-2 S and N and to four common cold coronavirus spike pools. Each well received under 2.5 million PBMCs, cultured in IMDM supplemented with approximately 4.5% human AB serum and approximately 10 IU/ml IL-2. Half of the culture medium was replaced with fresh IL-2-containing medium on days 3 and 7. In general, every peptide culture condition was set up in three replicate wells. Leukapheresis product for the unexposed donors was purchased commercially. PBMCs were isolated from leukapheresis product or whole blood by Ficoll-Paque PLUS gradient centrifugation. The PBMCs went either fresh into the expansion assay or into cryopreservation at -140 degrees C. The QIAamp Micro DNA Kit was used to extract genomic DNA from the CD4+ T cells.

The clonotype originates from a human donor in good health. The chain is made from TRBV30 and TRBJ1-5; no D gene call is confident. Sequencing was done on a sample of CD4+ T cells from PBMCs, cultured in vitro. The CDR3: CAWSPEDGPQHF. The DNA sequence is as follows: TGTGCCTGGAGTCCCGAGGACGGGCCCCAGCATTTT.